This T cell receptor (beta chain) emerged from a study of vaccination and CD4 T cells after COVID-19. At the level of the study: A CEFX pool, an HIV-1 Nef pool, or else no peptide went into the control cultures.

CD4+ T cells that had been cultured provided DNA sequenced with the Oncomine TCR Beta short-read assay. TCRdb recomputed calls from the PCR reads with MiXCR, one row per CDR3 protein. The sample consists of almost 20,000 distinct CDR3 sequences, 45% to 70% of them appearing once. Germline V gene data show CDR1 as DFQATT and CDR2 as SNEGSKA (reference sequence). V lost 0 bases to trimming and J lost 6 bases, with 5 bases between them. The CDR3 has 11 residues. In its sample, this clonotype was seen a few times. Its target is not known. Treatment defined: approximately 9-day PBMC culture with coronavirus spike peptide pools or control peptides (ViraFEST assay).

This receptor was obtained from a human donor who had recovered from COVID-19. V and J are TRBV20-1 and TRBJ1-1; D is unclear. The material sequenced was CD4+ T cells from blood, cultured in vitro. In DNA form, the CDR3 reads TGCAGTGCTAGAGATCGGTCTGAAGCTTTCTTT. Translated: CSARDRSEAFF.